The 17 T cell receptor beta chains below were found in one sample sequenced in a study of immune evolution from preneoplasia to lung adenocarcinoma. Profiled with immunoSEQ multiplex PCR; TCRdb holds only in-frame clones, not every one. The data contain about 6,400 clones, around four fifths of them singletons. The sample consisted of FFPE minimally invasive lung adenocarcinoma tissue. The receptors shown here come from a person aged 50-69 years with lung adenocarcinoma.

This chain connects TRBV21-1 to TRBJ1-3. TRBV21-1 is termed a pseudogene. This CDR3 spans 18 amino acids. The CDR3 region has the DNA TGTGCCAGCGATCGGGCCCGGGACCCAGGGAAGACTGGAAACACCATATATTTT. Translating it yields CASDRARDPGKTGNTIYF.

The chain carries TRBV6-1 and TRBJ1-2; possibly TRBD1 for D (5 bases). With 4 bases removed from V and 0 bases from J, the gap between germline ends came to 12 bases. This CDR3 spans 15 amino acids. Germline values: CDR1 MNHNS, CDR2 SASEGT. The CDR3 here is CASSGSTGANYGYTF. DNA for the CDR3: TGTGCCAGCAGTGGTTCAACGGGGGCTAACTATGGCTACACCTTC.

The chain carries TRBV12-5 and TRBJ2-7, with TRBD2 as a possible D gene (5 bases). This CDR3 has 13 residues. Trimming stripped 6 bases from V and 6 bases from J, with 15 bases between. Germline CDR1 and CDR2: LGHNT and FRNRAP. The CDR3 spells CASGRDTAGEQYF. The CDR3 region has the DNA TGTGCTAGTGGCCGCGATACCGCGGGCGAGCAGTACTTC.

The V and J genes are TRBV4-3 and TRBJ1-6; 7 positions agree with TRBD1. The CDR3 runs to 14 residues. Germline V lookup: CDR1 LGHNA, CDR2 YSLEER. V shed 6 bases, J shed 7 bases, and the junction held 6 bases outside the gene matches. The CDR3 bases are TGCGCCAGCAGTACGACAGGGATGAATTCACCCCTCCACTTT. This gives the protein CASSTTGMNSPLHF.

The rearrangement uses TRBV29-1 and TRBJ2-6; 7 bases align to TRBD1. The CDR3 consists of 15 residues. Germline CDR1 reads SQVTM; CDR2 reads ANQGSEA. J gave up 2 bases and V 3 bases, and 4 bases lay outside the gene matches. The CDR3 reads CSVEPQGAGANVLTF. CDR3 DNA: TGCAGCGTTGAGCCGCAGGGGGCTGGGGCCAACGTCCTGACTTTC.

The chain employs TRBV9 and TRBJ2-1, with a weak D call TRBD2 (6 bases). V lost 3 bases and J 9 bases, leaving 22 bases between the germline ends. CDR3 size: 16 residues. The germline gives CDR1 SGDLS, CDR2 YYNGEE. For the CDR3, the DNA is TGTGCCAGCAGCGCCTTACTCGGAGGGCCGAGAAGTGAGCAGTTCTTC. Protein: CASSALLGGPRSEQFF.

The chain links TRBV5-1 to TRBJ2-7, with D unclear. V dropped 2 bases and J dropped 0 bases, with 15 bases sitting between them. CDR1 is SGHRS and CDR2 is YFSETQ in the germline V gene. The CDR3 is 16 residues long. The CDR3, as DNA: TGCGCCAGCAGCTTAGGGTCCGACGGTTACTCCTACGAGCAGTACTTC. Translation gives CASSLGSDGYSYEQYF.

This clone has a single count. The rearrangement uses TRBV5-5 and TRBJ2-7; the D gene is possibly TRBD2 (5 bases). This CDR3 has 15 amino acids. V was clipped by 4 bases and J by 2 bases, with 16 bases between them. Germline V gene data show CDR1 as SGHKS and CDR2 as YYEKEE (reference sequence). CDR3 DNA: TGTGCCAGCAGCCCGGACGGCGGGCTCCCCTACGAGCAGTACTTC. It encodes CASSPDGGLPYEQYF.

The chain is built from TRBV7-2 and TRBJ2-7; D uncertain. This CDR3 spans 13 amino acids. The germline V gene encodes CDR1 SGHTA and CDR2 FQGNSA. The V end was cut by 2 bases, the J end by 3 bases, with 8 bases between. CDR3 bases: TGTGCCAGCAGCTTAAGGTTAGACTACGAGCAGTACTTC. Translation gives CASSLRLDYEQYF.

This clone is categorized as large. The rearrangement uses TRBV2 and TRBJ2-3; D perhaps matches TRBD2 (6 bases). Germline V lookup: CDR1 SNHLY, CDR2 FYNNEI. The germline V and J ends were trimmed by 4 bases and 6 bases, with 11 bases remaining between them. This CDR3 comprises 13 residues. DNA of the CDR3: TGTGCCAGCAGTGGACTAGTTTCCGATACGCAGTATTTT. It specifies CASSGLVSDTQYF. Drawing the rest from reference TRBV2 and TRBJ2-3, the complete variable domain is EPEVTQTPSHQVTQMGQEVILRCVPISNHLYFYWYRQILGQKVEFLVSFYNNEISEKSEIFDDQFSVERPDGSNFTLKIRSTKLEDSAMYFCASSGLVSDTQYFGPGTRLTVL.

This chain connects TRBV5-1 to TRBJ2-2, with D perhaps being TRBD1 or TRBD2 (5 bases each). V was shortened by 3 bases and J by 1 base, with 10 bases between the two germline ends. Germline CDR1 is SGHRS and CDR2 is YFSETQ. The CDR3 is made up of 15 amino acids. The CDR3 nucleotides read TGCGCCAGCAGCTCCGGGACGGTGAACACCGGGGAGCTGTTTTTT. Translated, it gives CASSSGTVNTGELFF.

The chain is built from TRBV6-1 and TRBJ2-6; TRBD1 agrees at 7 bases. Trimming took 0 bases from V and 0 from J; bases not matched to a gene: 11. CDR3 length: 20 amino acids. Germline V CDR1 and CDR2: MNHNS, SASEGT. CDR3 in amino acids: CASSEARDRYIRSGANVLTF. CDR3 sequence (DNA): TGTGCCAGCAGTGAAGCCAGGGACAGATATATCCGCTCTGGGGCCAACGTCCTGACTTTC.

CDR3 in DNA: TGTGCCAGCAGGAATGGGGGTAGCCCTACCTACGAGCAGTACTTC. Translation gives CASRNGGSPTYEQYF. This chain uses TRBV19 with TRBJ2-7; D is perhaps TRBD1 or TRBD2 (5 bases each). The V and J ends lost 9 bases and 2 bases respectively, with 20 bases between them. Per the germline V gene, CDR1 is LNHDA and CDR2 is SQIVND (reference sequence). This CDR3 is built from 15 residues. Full variable domain (remainder filled in from reference TRBV19 and TRBJ2-7): DGGITQSPKYLFRKEGQNVTLSCEQNLNHDAMYWYRQDPGQGLRLIYYSQIVNDFQKGDIAEGYSVSREKKESFPLTVTSAQKNPTAFYLCASRNGGSPTYEQYFGPGTRLTVT.

V gene TRBV27 combines with J gene TRBJ2-7; 10 nucleotides agree with TRBD1. The length of the CDR3 is 14 residues. The trim removed 8 bases at V and 7 bases at J, leaving 11 bases unmatched. Germline loops: CDR1 MNHEY, CDR2 SMNVEV (reference sequence). CDR3 sequence reads: CASWGIGTGDEQYF. The DNA of the CDR3 is TGTGCCAGCTGGGGAATCGGGACAGGGGATGAGCAGTACTTC.

A word on this clone: Other DNA sequences from this sample encode an identical CDR3 as well. The chain is built from TRBV7-2 and TRBJ2-7; TRBD1 matches at 10 bases. This CDR3 has 15 residues. Germline V lookup: CDR1 SGHTA, CDR2 FQGNSA. Losses at the gene ends were 5 bases for V and 4 bases for J; bases not matched to a gene: 8. This chain's CDR3 is CASSPTAGQGYEQYF. CDR3 DNA sequence: TGTGCCAGCAGCCCAACGGCGGGACAGGGGTACGAGCAGTACTTC.

The V and J genes are TRBV13 and TRBJ2-5; D may correspond to TRBD1 or TRBD2 (6 bases each). The germline CDR1 and CDR2 sequences are PRHDT and FYEKMQ (reference sequence). Trimming removed 5 bases from V and 5 bases from J, with 21 bases in between. The CDR3 is 16 residues long. For the CDR3, the DNA is TGTGCCAGCAGCACAAGGCAAACCACAGGGAGGGAGACCCAGTACTTC. This gives the protein CASSTRQTTGRETQYF.

This sequence joins TRBV6-5 and TRBJ1-5; no definite D call. V was cut by 4 bases and J by 7 bases, with 8 bases left in between. The CDR3 is 12 amino acids. CDR1 MNHEY and CDR2 SVGAGI come from the germline V gene. Written as DNA, the CDR3 is TGTGCCAGCAGTTCCCCGAAACAGCCCCAGCATTTT. The encoded protein is CASSSPKQPQHF.